This T cell receptor (beta chain) was sequenced for a study of blood T cell repertoires in COVID-19. Study-wide context: The samples span acute and convalescent COVID-19 from the United States, Italy and Spain. T cells, B-cell-depleted T cells, or PBMCs supplied cDNA or gDNA.

Between the trimmed V and J ends, which lost 5 bases and 4 bases, there was a span of 15 bases. Germline V gives CDR1 MGHRA, CDR2 YSYEKL. This CDR3 is 15 amino acids long. In the original processing: Nucleated cell counts were estimated from reference gene primer amplification. Clones were read by immunoSEQ multiplex PCR, and TCRdb kept only the in-frame ones, dropping some. V, J and clone size were drawn from that table, and D and trimming were deduced from the DNA. The data show a few hundred thousand clones, around nine tenths seen once. The specimen sequenced was peripheral blood. The V and J genes are TRBV4-1 and TRBJ2-1; possibly TRBD1 for D (5 bases). The clonotype comes from a man between 60 and 70 years old with acute or convalescent COVID-19. The CDR3 spells CASSNGRTTYNEQFF. CDR3 DNA: TGCGCCAGCAGCAATGGGCGGACAACTTACAATGAGCAGTTCTTC.